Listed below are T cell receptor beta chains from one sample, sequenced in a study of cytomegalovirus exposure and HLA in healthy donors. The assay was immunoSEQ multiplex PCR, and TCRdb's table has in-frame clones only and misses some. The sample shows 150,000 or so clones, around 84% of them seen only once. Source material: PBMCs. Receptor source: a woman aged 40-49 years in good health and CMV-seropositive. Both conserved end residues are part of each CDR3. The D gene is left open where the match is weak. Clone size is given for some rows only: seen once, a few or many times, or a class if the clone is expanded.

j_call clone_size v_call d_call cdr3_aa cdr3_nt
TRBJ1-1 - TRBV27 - CASSLSTGSNTEAFF TGTGCCAGCAGTTTATCTACAGGCTCGAACACTGAAGCTTTCTTT
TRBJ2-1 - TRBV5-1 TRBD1 CASSTSGTGYNEQFF TGCGCCAGCAGCACTTCCGGGACAGGGTACAATGAGCAGTTCTTC
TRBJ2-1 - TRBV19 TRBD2 CASSTVAGGPENEQFF TGTGCCAGTAGTACTGTAGCGGGAGGGCCGGAGAATGAGCAGTTCTTC
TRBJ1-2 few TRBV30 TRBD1 CAWSVPGQNYGYTF TGTGCCTGGAGTGTACCGGGACAGAACTATGGCTACACCTTC
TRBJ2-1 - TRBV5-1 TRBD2 CASSFGSGRADYNEQFF TGCGCCAGCAGCTTTGGCAGCGGGAGGGCCGACTACAATGAGCAGTTCTTC
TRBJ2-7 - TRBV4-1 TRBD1 CASSQGQGLPYEQYF TGCGCCAGCAGCCAAGGACAGGGGTTACCTTACGAGCAGTACTTC
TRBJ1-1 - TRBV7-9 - CASSLGTDREAFF TGTGCCAGCAGCTTAGGGACTGACCGTGAAGCTTTCTTT
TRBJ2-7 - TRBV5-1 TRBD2 CASRPTLAALGEQYF TGCGCCAGCAGACCTACACTAGCGGCTCTGGGCGAGCAGTACTTC
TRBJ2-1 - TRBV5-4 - CASSLGMGSAKPYNEQFF TGTGCCAGCAGCTTGGGGATGGGGAGCGCCAAACCCTACAATGAGCAGTTCTTC
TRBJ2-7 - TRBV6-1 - CASRITEVYEQYF TGTGCCAGCAGGATAACAGAAGTCTACGAGCAGTACTTC
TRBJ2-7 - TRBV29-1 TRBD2 CSVVAGGPYEQYF TGCAGCGTTGTCGCGGGAGGCCCCTACGAGCAGTACTTC
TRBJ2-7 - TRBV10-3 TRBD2 CAISGPGVAGFYEQYF TGTGCCATCAGTGGCCCCGGGGTAGCGGGATTCTACGAGCAGTACTTC
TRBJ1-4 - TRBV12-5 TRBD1 CASGLPGTAREKLFF TGTGCTAGTGGTTTGCCCGGGACAGCCAGGGAAAAACTGTTTTTT
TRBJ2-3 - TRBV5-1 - CASSLVADTQYF TGCGCCAGCAGCTTGGTAGCAGATACGCAGTATTTT
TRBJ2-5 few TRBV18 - CASSPGGETQYF TGTGCCAGCTCACCAGGTGGCGAGACCCAGTACTTC
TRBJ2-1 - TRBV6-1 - CASSVSGGTPHHNEQFF TGTGCCAGCAGTGTCTCAGGCGGGACTCCGCACCACAATGAGCAGTTCTTC
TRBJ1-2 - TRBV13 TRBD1 CASSLEGRGTGGVYGYTF TGTGCCAGCAGCTTAGAAGGTCGAGGGACAGGGGGCGTCTATGGCTACACCTTC
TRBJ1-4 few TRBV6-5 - CASSYSLQSEKLFF TGTGCCAGCAGTTACTCTTTACAGTCAGAAAAACTGTTTTTT
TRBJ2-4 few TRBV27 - CASSLSITQEGSAKNIQYF TGTGCCAGCAGTTTATCGATTACGCAGGAAGGTTCGGCCAAAAACATTCAGTACTTC
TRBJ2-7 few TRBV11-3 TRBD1 CASSGTKGTGGITSGYEQYF TGTGCCAGCAGCGGAACGAAGGGGACAGGGGGCATTACTAGCGGGTACGAGCAGTACTTC
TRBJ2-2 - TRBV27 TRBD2 CASSTRTSRQTGELFF TGTGCCAGCAGTACCCGGACTAGTAGACAAACCGGGGAGCTGTTTTTT
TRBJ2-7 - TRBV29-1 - CSFTGAGGEQYF TGCAGCTTCACCGGGGCCGGGGGCGAGCAGTACTTC
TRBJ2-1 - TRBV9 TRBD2 CASSVAGGRGTNEQFF TGTGCCAGCAGCGTGGCGGGAGGGCGGGGGACCAATGAGCAGTTCTTC
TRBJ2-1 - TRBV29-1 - CSVEGGFRYNEQFF TGCAGCGTTGAAGGAGGGTTTCGCTACAATGAGCAGTTCTTC
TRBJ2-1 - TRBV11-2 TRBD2 CASSLGTSGYNEQFF TGTGCCAGCAGCTTAGGGACTAGCGGGTACAATGAGCAGTTCTTC
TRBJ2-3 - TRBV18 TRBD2 CASSPLAGVWGTDTQYF TGTGCCAGCTCACCACTAGCGGGAGTCTGGGGCACAGATACGCAGTATTTT
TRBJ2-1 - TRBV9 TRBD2 CASSPWGAGGVHEQFF TGTGCCAGCAGCCCCTGGGGAGCGGGAGGTGTCCATGAGCAGTTCTTC
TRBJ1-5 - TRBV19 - CASRPLTVNQPQHF TGTGCCAGTAGACCGCTTACAGTGAATCAGCCCCAGCATTTT
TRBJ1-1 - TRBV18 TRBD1 CASSPQTGGTEAFF TGTGCCAGCTCACCACAGACAGGGGGGACTGAAGCTTTCTTT